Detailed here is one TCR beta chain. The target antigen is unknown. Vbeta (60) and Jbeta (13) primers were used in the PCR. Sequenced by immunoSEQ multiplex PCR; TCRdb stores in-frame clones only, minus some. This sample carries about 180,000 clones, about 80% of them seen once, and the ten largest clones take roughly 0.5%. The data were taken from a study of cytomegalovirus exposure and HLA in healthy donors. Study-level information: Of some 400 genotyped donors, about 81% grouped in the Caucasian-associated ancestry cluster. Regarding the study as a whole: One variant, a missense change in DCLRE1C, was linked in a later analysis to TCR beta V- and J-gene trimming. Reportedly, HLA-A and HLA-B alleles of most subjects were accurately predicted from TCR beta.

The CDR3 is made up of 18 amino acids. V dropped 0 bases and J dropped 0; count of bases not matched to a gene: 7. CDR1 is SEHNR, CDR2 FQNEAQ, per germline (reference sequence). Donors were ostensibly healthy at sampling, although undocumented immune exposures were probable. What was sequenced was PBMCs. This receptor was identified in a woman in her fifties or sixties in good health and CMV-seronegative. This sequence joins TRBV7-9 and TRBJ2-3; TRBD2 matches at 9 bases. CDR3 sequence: CASSLASGGLYSTDTQYF. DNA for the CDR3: TGTGCCAGCAGCTTAGCTAGCGGGGGCCTATATAGCACAGATACGCAGTATTTT. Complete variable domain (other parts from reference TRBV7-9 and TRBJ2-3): DTGVSQNPRHKITKRGQNVTFRCDPISEHNRLYWYRQTLGQGPEFLTYFQNEAQLEKSRLLSDRFSAERPKGSFSTLEIQRTEQGDSAMYLCASSLASGGLYSTDTQYFGPGTRLTVL.